This TCR beta chain appears in the sequencing data of a study of cytomegalovirus exposure and HLA in healthy donors. Findings and caveats of the study: V- and J-gene trimming in TCR beta was tied to a missense DCLRE1C variant by an analysis performed later. Cytomegalovirus association was listed for approximately 160 TCR beta chains. Per a prior analysis, the majority of TCR beta V segments were productive roughly 87% or roughly 30% of the time.

V gave up 7 bases and J gave up 3 bases, with 13 bases separating them. The CDR3 sequence is 13 residues long. Germline CDR1 and CDR2: MNHNS and SASEGT. A note on this clone: The antigen remains unidentified.

Amplification used 60 Vbeta primers and 13 Jbeta primers. The protocol was immunoSEQ multiplex PCR, while the TCRdb copy is restricted to in-frame clones and leaves out a portion. The sample includes about 130,000 clones, around 80% of them seen just once. The source material was PBMCs. This sequence originates from a woman aged 30 to 39 in good health and CMV-seronegative. This chain uses TRBV6-1 with TRBJ2-7; the D is unclear. The DNA of the CDR3 is TGTGCCAGCAAAGCGAACTTCGTCTACGAGCAGTACTTC. This translates into CASKANFVYEQYF.